The sequence of this T cell receptor (beta chain) was determined in a study of blood T cells in healthy people across ages (dated by TCRdb to the mid-2010s). Regarding the study in general: In model experiments, template switching captured roughly one uniquely barcoded TCR beta cDNA molecule for every two T cells. Age-related changes in TCR beta repertoire diversity were measured in the study by deep sequencing normalized with unique cDNA molecular identifiers. The donors were split into four age groups: young (average around 15 years), middle-aged (39), aged (62) and long-lived (82). For two donors (one aged 18 to 30 and one aged 80 or older), the study analyzed two additional independent replicas of 1 million unique cDNA reads from the same blood draw. Summary of the overall study and its limitations: As age increased, observed TCR beta diversity per million T cells dropped in a roughly linear way, and a significant reduction was already evident by age about 36. Compared with the aged group, more naive CD4+ T cells, fewer expanded clones and increased TCR diversity were shown by the long-lived group, suggesting age selection. Conclusive comparison of naive and antigen-experienced compartments was prevented by the profiling of bulk unsorted PBMCs. Donor CMV infection status was unknown, potentially confounding age-related changes in expanded clonotypes. Estimates of total diversity based on one million sequenced T cells were considered lower bounds and underestimates. Observed TCR beta diversity correlated strongly with the percentage of naive T cells measured by flow cytometry.

Libraries were prepared through 5' RACE. Sequencing used an Illumina HiSeq 2500. The second PCR ran for roughly 7 to 11 cycles and used a J-beta primer mix along with a sample-barcoded 5' primer. A template-switch 5' adaptor carrying 12 random nucleotides introduced a unique molecular identifier onto each TCR beta cDNA molecule. Each sample yielded at least 3 million CDR3-containing paired-end reads. All of the RNA was converted into first-strand cDNA using the Mint cDNA synthesis kit, with a TRBC-specific oligonucleotide serving as the primer. Following uracil-DNA glycosylase treatment, all cDNA underwent a first 18-cycle PCR with the universal primers M1SS and BC2_uni_R. The original methods were these. Normalization of each sample was performed by random selection of 1 million high-quality reads, each carrying a distinct molecular identifier. Reads sharing molecular identifiers were discarded rather than binned into consensus sequences. CDR3 identification, clonotype clustering and error correction used MiTCR with a Q25 quality threshold and the strictest error-elimination algorithm. Lower-bound total TCR beta diversity was estimated with a nonparametric unseen species model using Euler transformation. TCRdb reworked the public reads: Q25 trimming with fastp, MiXCR clone assembly, productive beta chains retained. Each entry is one CDR3 protein sequence, shown with its most common DNA and genes. TCRdb, rather than the study authors, made the V and J calls. Here the sample has hundreds of thousands of distinct CDR3 sequences; around 25% occur a single time. Clones ranked in the top ten supply 9.4% of the sample.

As regards this clonotype: Its antigen specificity is not known. Base qualities are not provided; no much larger clone lies one nucleotide away.

Systemically healthy Caucasian individuals from Russia, over 30 in total and aged about 6 to 95 years, were included as donors. Around 10 milliliters of peripheral blood were collected from each donor into EDTA-treated Vacutainer tubes. Ficoll-Paque density-gradient centrifugation was used to isolate PBMCs, with at least 6 million obtained per sample. Trizol reagent was used to extract total RNA from the PBMCs, yielding at least 5.5 micrograms per sample. Naive CD45RAhigh/CD27high T cell percentages were measured by flow cytometry on a PBMC aliquot from every donor. The sample was also linked to a second study, of T cells of mothers and their children. In that second paper, the authors write: Nine systemically healthy Caucasian individuals, comprising three mothers and their six children, were included as donors. cDNA synthesis used all of the extracted RNA, with roughly 1.6 ug of RNA in each 15 ul reaction. In the second PCR, sample barcodes and 2-4 random nucleotides were introduced via the M1S primer. Over 9.5 million TCR beta CDR3 reads came from each mother, compared with millions of reads from each child. In both related and unrelated pairs, thymic selection shapes the output of TCR recombination in a similar way, with inherited differences having only a minor effect. Related mother-child pairs always showed normalized repertoire overlap that was slightly higher than in unrelated mother-child pairs, though the difference was never significant. No persistent microchimeric T cell clones were detected, at a sensitivity of around 97 clones per million clonotypes. The study used deep NGS to compare TCR beta repertoires of mothers and children, seeking features distinguishing related mother-child pairs from unrelated individuals. Mothers averaged roughly 40 +/- 4 years of age and children averaged around 10 +/- 4 years. Libraries were sequenced on Illumina HiSeq 2000 with 100+100 nt paired-end reads after adapter ligation with NEBNext reagents. To prevent cross-contamination, the mother and child libraries were prepared one month apart and sequenced in separate runs. For each donor, between about 500,000 and 2,200,000 distinct TCR beta clonotypes were identified. Naive TCR beta clonotypes were estimated from low-frequency clonotypes matched to each donor's FACS-determined naive share, without sorting.

The source of this sequence is a boy younger than 18 in good health. The specimen was blood.

The nucleotides are TGTGCCAGCAGCTTATTCCCGCGGAGTGTGGCTGAAGCTTTCTTT. Its protein reads: CASSLFPRSVAEAFF. Recombination connected TRBV11-1 to TRBJ1-1, with no confidently assigned D gene. Including cysteine and phenylalanine, the CDR3 has 15 amino acids. The DNA shown is the 45-base CDR3, in frame from base 1. V gives up 2 bases and J gives up 6 bases, and the segment between their germline ends measures 16 bases. According to the germline V gene (reference sequence), CDR1 reads SGHAT and CDR2 reads FQDESV.